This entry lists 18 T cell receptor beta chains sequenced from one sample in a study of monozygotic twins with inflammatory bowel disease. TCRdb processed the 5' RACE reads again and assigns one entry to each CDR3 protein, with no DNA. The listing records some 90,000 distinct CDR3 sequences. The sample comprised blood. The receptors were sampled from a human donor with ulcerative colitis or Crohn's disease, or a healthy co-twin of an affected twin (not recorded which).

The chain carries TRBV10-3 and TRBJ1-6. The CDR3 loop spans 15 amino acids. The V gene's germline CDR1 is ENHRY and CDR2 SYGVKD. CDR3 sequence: CAISESAGHNSPLHF.

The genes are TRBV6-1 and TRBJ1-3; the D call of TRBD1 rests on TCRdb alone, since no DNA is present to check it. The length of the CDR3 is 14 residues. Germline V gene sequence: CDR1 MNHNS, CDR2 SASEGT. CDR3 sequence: CASSPGFSGNTIYF.

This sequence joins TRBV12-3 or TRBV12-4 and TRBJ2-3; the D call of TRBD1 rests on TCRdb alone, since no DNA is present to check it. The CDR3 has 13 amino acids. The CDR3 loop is CASIPDYTDTQYF.

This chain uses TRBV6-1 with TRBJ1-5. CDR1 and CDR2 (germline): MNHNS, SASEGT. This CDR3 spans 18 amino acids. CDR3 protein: CASSVQGPTGEGIEPQHF.

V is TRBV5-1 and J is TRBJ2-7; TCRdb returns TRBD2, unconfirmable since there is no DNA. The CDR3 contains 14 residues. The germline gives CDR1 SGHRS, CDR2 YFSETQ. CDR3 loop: CASSLSPGVYEQYF.

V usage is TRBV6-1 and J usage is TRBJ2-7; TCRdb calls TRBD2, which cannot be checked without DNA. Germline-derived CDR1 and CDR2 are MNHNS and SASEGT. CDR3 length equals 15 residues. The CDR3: CASSGRDGYSYEQYF.

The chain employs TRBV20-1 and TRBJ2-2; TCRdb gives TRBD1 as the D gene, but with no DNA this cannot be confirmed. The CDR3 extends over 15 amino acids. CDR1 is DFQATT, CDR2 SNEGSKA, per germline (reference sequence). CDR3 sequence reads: CSARPPGPNTGELFF.

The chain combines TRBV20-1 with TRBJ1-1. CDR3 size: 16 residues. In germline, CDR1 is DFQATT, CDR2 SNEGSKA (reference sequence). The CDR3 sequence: CSAREIGMGRNTEAFF.

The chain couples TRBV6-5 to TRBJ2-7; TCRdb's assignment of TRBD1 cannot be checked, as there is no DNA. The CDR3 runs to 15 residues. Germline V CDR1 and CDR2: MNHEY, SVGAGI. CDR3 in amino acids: CASSYSKTGSHEQYF.

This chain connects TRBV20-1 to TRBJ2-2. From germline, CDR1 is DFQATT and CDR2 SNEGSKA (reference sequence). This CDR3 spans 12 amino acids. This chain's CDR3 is CSARMDTGELFF.

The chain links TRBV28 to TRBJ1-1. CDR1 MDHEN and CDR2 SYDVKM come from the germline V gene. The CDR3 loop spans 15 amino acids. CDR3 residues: CASPPGGGPNTEAFF.

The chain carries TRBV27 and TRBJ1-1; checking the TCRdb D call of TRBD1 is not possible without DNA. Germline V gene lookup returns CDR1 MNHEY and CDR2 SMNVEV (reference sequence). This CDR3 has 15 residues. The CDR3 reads CASSLSRGVNTEAFF.

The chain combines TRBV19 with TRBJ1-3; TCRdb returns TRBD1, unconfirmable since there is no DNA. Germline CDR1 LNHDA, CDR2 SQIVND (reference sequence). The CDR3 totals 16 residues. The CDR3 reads CASTMGRIYSGNTIYF.

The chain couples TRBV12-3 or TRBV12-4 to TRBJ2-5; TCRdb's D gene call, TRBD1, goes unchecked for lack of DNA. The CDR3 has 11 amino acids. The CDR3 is CASSFRGTQYF.

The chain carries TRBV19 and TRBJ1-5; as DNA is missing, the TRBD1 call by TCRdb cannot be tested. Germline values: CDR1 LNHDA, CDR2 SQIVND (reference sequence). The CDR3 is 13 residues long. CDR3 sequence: CASSEGVTGPQHF. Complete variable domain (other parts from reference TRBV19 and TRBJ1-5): DGGITQSPKYLFRKEGQNVTLSCEQNLNHDAMYWYRQDPGQGLRLIYYSQIVNDFQKGDIAEGYSVSREKKESFPLTVTSAQKNPTAFYLCASSEGVTGPQHFGDGTRLSIL.

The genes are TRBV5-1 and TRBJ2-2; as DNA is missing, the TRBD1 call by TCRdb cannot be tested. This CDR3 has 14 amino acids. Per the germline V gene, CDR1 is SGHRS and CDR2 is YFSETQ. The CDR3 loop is CASSFTGGAGELFF.

The CDR3 is CASSPFADGDRPAEQFF. The chain recombines TRBV18 with TRBJ2-1. The germline CDR1 and CDR2 sequences are KGHSH and LQKENI. This CDR3 region has 17 residues.

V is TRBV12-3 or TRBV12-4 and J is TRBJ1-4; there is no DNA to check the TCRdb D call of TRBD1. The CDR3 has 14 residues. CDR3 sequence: CASRPGWTDEKLFF.